What follows are 32 T cell receptor beta chains derived from one specimen sequenced in a study of OX40 agonist ivuxolimab in advanced cancers. This table comes from immunoSEQ multiplex PCR, and its TCRdb copy is limited to in-frame clones, with some not included. This table holds tens of thousands of clones, approximately 91% found once. The sample here was CD4+ or CD8+ T cells sorted from blood, taken in a trial of the OX40 agonist ivuxolimab. The origin of the receptors is an adult with an advanced solid tumor such as melanoma, head and neck, liver or kidney cancer.

The chain carries TRBV29-1 and TRBJ1-1, with a possible D match to TRBD1 (6 bases). The CDR3 spans 14 residues. V lost 6 bases to trimming and J lost 0 bases, with 14 bases between them. Germline assignment: CDR1 SQVTM and CDR2 ANQGSEA. Here the CDR3 DNA reads TGCAGCGTGGACGAGGGGGGGATGAACACTGAAGCTTTCTTT. Residues: CSVDEGGMNTEAFF.

The gene calls are TRBV5-8 and TRBJ2-1; D not certain. The CDR3 sequence is 12 residues long. Deletions cut 1 base from V and 5 bases from J, with 4 bases between. The germline V gene encodes CDR1 SGHTS and CDR2 YDEGEE. This chain's CDR3 is CASSLIHNEQFF. The CDR3 nucleotides are TGTGCCAGCAGCTTGATCCACAATGAGCAGTTCTTC.

The count of this clone is one. The genes are TRBV9 and TRBJ2-2, with D tentatively TRBD2 (7 bases). The CDR3 is 16 amino acids. The V and J ends lost 4 bases and 6 bases respectively, with 19 bases between them. In germline, CDR1 is SGDLS, CDR2 YYNGEE. CDR3 nucleotides: TGTGCCAGCAGCCCTACCTCGGGGGGCGCATCCGGGGAGCTGTTTTTT. Translating it yields CASSPTSGGASGELFF.

The CDR3 sequence: CASSLSGLAGARAFF. CDR3 in DNA: TGTGCCAGCAGCTTATCGGGACTAGCGGGGGCCCGGGCGTTCTTC. This chain uses TRBV11-1 with TRBJ2-1; 14 positions agree with TRBD2. CDR3 length: 15 residues. Germline CDR1 and CDR2: SGHAT and FQDESV (reference sequence). J lost 15 bases, V lost 2 bases, and 9 bases had no gene match.

This clone was seen only a few times. This chain connects TRBV5-6 to TRBJ2-3; D is ambiguous. This CDR3 is built from 13 residues. The germline V gene encodes CDR1 SGHDT and CDR2 YYEEEE. V lost 2 bases, J lost 2 bases, and 6 bases lay in between. In DNA form, the CDR3 reads TGTGCCAGCAGCTTATCGGACACAGATACGCAGTATTTT. Translation: CASSLSDTDTQYF.

The rearrangement uses TRBV7-6 and TRBJ2-7, with 11 positions matching TRBD1. The CDR3 loop spans 17 amino acids. V lost 1 base and J lost 0; bases outside the gene matches: 5. CDR1 and CDR2 from the germline V gene are SGHVS and FNYEAQ. The DNA for the CDR3 is TGTGCCAGCAGCTTAGGGCCGGGACAGGGGGGCTCCTACGAGCAGTACTTC. It yields the protein CASSLGPGQGGSYEQYF.

This rearrangement joins TRBV28 to TRBJ2-7, with D unclear. V dropped 7 bases and J dropped 6 bases, with 13 bases sitting between them. CDR1 and CDR2 from the germline V gene are MDHEN and SYDVKM. There are 12 residues in the CDR3. CDR3 protein: CASNDGLGEQYF. As DNA, the CDR3 is TGTGCCAGCAATGACGGCTTAGGCGAGCAGTACTTC.

This chain connects TRBV5-1 to TRBJ2-7; 10 positions match TRBD1. In germline, CDR1 is SGHRS, CDR2 YFSETQ. The CDR3 runs 15 residues. The V segment lost 2 bases and the J segment 1 base; nucleotides outside the gene matches: 3. DNA of the CDR3: TGCGCCAGCAGCTTTAGGACAGGGGGGTCCTACGAGCAGTACTTC. It specifies CASSFRTGGSYEQYF.

The rearrangement joins TRBV28 to TRBJ1-2; D is possibly TRBD1 (6 bases). The CDR3 extends over 15 amino acids. Trimming left V 5 bases short and J 0 bases short, with 13 bases between. Per germline, CDR1 MDHEN and CDR2 SYDVKM. Here the CDR3 DNA reads TGTGCCAGCAGTACAGGGAGATCTGCTAACTATGGCTACACCTTC. It encodes CASSTGRSANYGYTF.

In this sample, this clone turned up a few times. The chain links TRBV15 to TRBJ1-5, with TRBD1 matching 7 bases. Trimming took 4 bases from V and 1 from J; bases not matched to a gene: 4. The CDR3 totals 15 residues. Germline assignment: CDR1 LNHNV and CDR2 YYDKDF (reference sequence). The CDR3 coding sequence is TGTGCCACCAGCACCAGACAGGGCAGCAATCAGCCCCAGCATTTT. It is translated as CATSTRQGSNQPQHF.

This chain uses TRBV9 with TRBJ2-2; 12 bases agree with TRBD2. The CDR3 is made up of 17 amino acids. Per the germline V gene, CDR1 is SGDLS and CDR2 is YYNGEE. Unmatched junction bases numbered 5, after V lost 1 base and J lost 4 bases. The CDR3, as DNA: TGTGCCAGCAGCGTAAACCCGACTAGCGGGGGCACCGGGGAGCTGTTTTTT. This gives the protein CASSVNPTSGGTGELFF. The complete variable domain, with remaining parts taken from reference TRBV9 and TRBJ2-2, reads DSGVTQTPKHLITATGQRVTLRCSPRSGDLSVYWYQQSLDQGLQFLIQYYNGEERAKGNILERFSAQQFPDLHSELNLSSLELGDSALYFCASSVNPTSGGTGELFFGEGSRLTVL.

This sequence joins TRBV30 and TRBJ2-6; no firm D call. The CDR3 is 14 amino acids. The germline V gene has CDR1 GTSNPN and CDR2 SVGIG (reference sequence). V shed 2 bases and J shed 1 base, with 6 bases lying between them. The CDR3 reads CAWSLSSGANVLTF. DNA of the CDR3: TGTGCCTGGAGTTTAAGTTCTGGGGCCAACGTCCTGACTTTC.

This clone came up a few times. V gene TRBV27 combines with J gene TRBJ2-3; TRBD2 matches 7 bases. Germline assignment: CDR1 MNHEY and CDR2 SMNVEV (reference sequence). V lost 1 base, J lost 2 bases, and 9 bases stayed unmatched. CDR3 length equals 17 residues. CDR3 region: CASSLLTGGLFTDTQYF. CDR3 sequence (DNA): TGTGCCAGCAGTTTATTAACGGGGGGTCTATTCACAGATACGCAGTATTTT.

CDR3 in amino acids: CASSLGLTARTDTQYF. Here the CDR3 DNA reads TGTGCCAGCAGCTTAGGCCTAACGGCGCGTACAGATACGCAGTATTTT. The chain recombines TRBV13 with TRBJ2-3; D call uncertain. Trimming cost V 0 bases and J 3 bases, with 13 bases left between them. The germline CDR1 and CDR2 sequences are PRHDT and FYEKMQ (reference sequence). The CDR3 spans 16 residues.

The rearrangement joins TRBV7-9 to TRBJ2-1; unclear D gene. The V gene's germline CDR1 is SEHNR and CDR2 FQNEAQ (reference sequence). The CDR3 extends over 12 amino acids. V lost 4 bases and J 6 bases, leaving 7 bases between the germline ends. The CDR3 DNA reads TGTGCCAGCAGCTCGTGGGGCAATGAGCAGTTCTTC. It encodes CASSSWGNEQFF. Complete variable domain (other parts from reference TRBV7-9 and TRBJ2-1): DTGVSQNPRHKITKRGQNVTFRCDPISEHNRLYWYRQTLGQGPEFLTYFQNEAQLEKSRLLSDRFSAERPKGSFSTLEIQRTEQGDSAMYLCASSSWGNEQFFGPGTRLTVL.

The chain couples TRBV5-1 to TRBJ2-7; either TRBD1 or TRBD2 may fit D (5 bases each). The germline CDR1 and CDR2 sequences are SGHRS and YFSETQ. CDR3 length equals 13 residues. Trimming shortened V by 0 bases and J by 4 bases, and 8 bases separated the two germline ends. The CDR3 here is CASSLGDVYEQYF. In DNA, the CDR3 is TGCGCCAGCAGCTTGGGGGACGTATACGAGCAGTACTTC.

V and J are TRBV19 and TRBJ1-1, with a weak D call TRBD1 (5 bases). CDR1 LNHDA and CDR2 SQIVND come from the germline V gene (reference sequence). V lost 5 bases, J lost 0 bases, and 13 bases lay in between. The CDR3 covers 15 residues. The CDR3 DNA follows: TGTGCCAGTAGTCCAGAACAAGGGGTGAACACTGAAGCTTTCTTT. It specifies CASSPEQGVNTEAFF.

The CDR3 DNA reads as TGTGCCAGCAGCCAAGGCGGGAACTACGAGCAGTACTTC. Protein product: CASSQGGNYEQYF. The rearrangement uses TRBV4-2 and TRBJ2-7; D might be TRBD2 (6 bases). Trimming cost V 1 base and J 3 bases, with 7 bases left between them. CDR3 size: 13 residues. Germline CDR1 and CDR2: LGHNA and YNFKEQ.

The J gene is TRBJ2-1, the V gene TRBV9, with a weak D call TRBD2 (7 bases). Trimming removed 0 bases at V and 7 bases at J, with 14 bases between. CDR3 length: 15 amino acids. Germline lookup yields CDR1 SGDLS and CDR2 YYNGEE. In DNA, the CDR3 is TGTGCCAGCAGCGTAGTGGGAGGGAGGGGGAATGAGCAGTTCTTC. Its translation is CASSVVGGRGNEQFF.

The V and J genes are TRBV4-3 and TRBJ2-3, with 12 bases lining up with TRBD2. The V gene end was trimmed by 0 bases and the J gene end by 0 bases; junction bases not matched to a gene: 7. CDR1 LGHNA and CDR2 YSLEER come from the germline V gene. This CDR3 comprises 19 residues. Here the CDR3 DNA reads TGCGCCAGCAGCCAAGATAGGCTAGCGGGGGGGCGAAGCACAGATACGCAGTATTTT. It encodes CASSQDRLAGGRSTDTQYF.

The rearrangement uses TRBV6-1 and TRBJ2-5; TRBD2 agrees at 9 bases. Germline lookup yields CDR1 MNHNS and CDR2 SASEGT. The J segment lost 2 bases and the V segment lost 3 bases, leaving 4 bases of the junction unmatched. This CDR3 spans 15 amino acids. Written as DNA, the CDR3 is TGTGCCAGCAGTGAGACTAGCGGCGCTCAAGAGACCCAGTACTTC. Translating gives CASSETSGAQETQYF.

The rearrangement links TRBV6-5 to TRBJ1-5; D not resolved. Germline V gene data show CDR1 as MNHEY and CDR2 as SVGAGI. The V end lost 7 bases, the J end lost 10 bases, and 8 bases lay between the germline ends. This CDR3 has 10 residues. The CDR3 loop is CASNHHPQHF. The CDR3, as DNA: TGTGCCAGCAACCACCATCCCCAGCATTTT.

V usage is TRBV27 and J usage is TRBJ1-6; D unclear. Germline V gene data show CDR1 as MNHEY and CDR2 as SMNVEV (reference sequence). The V gene lost 7 bases and the J gene lost 9 bases, with 19 bases spanning the gap. This CDR3 region has 15 residues. The CDR3 is CASTPGVLQSSPLHF. CDR3 nucleotides: TGTGCCAGCACCCCCGGGGTTCTCCAAAGTTCACCCCTCCACTTT.

The chain combines TRBV7-8 with TRBJ2-6; a possible D gene is TRBD1 (6 bases). There are 15 residues in the CDR3. Germline assignment: CDR1 SGHVS and CDR2 FQNEAQ. The V end lost 4 bases, the J end lost 1 base, and 8 bases lay between the germline ends. Here the CDR3 DNA reads TGTGCCAGCAGCTACAGGGTTTCTGGGGCCAACGTCCTGACTTTC. It specifies CASSYRVSGANVLTF.

This clone was counted a single time. This rearrangement joins TRBV6-6 to TRBJ2-4; TRBD2 matches at 8 bases. CDR3 size: 16 residues. Trimming took 4 bases from V and 6 from J; bases not matched to a gene: 11. Per the germline V gene, CDR1 is MNHNY and CDR2 is SVGAGI (reference sequence). The CDR3: CASSSLGSGIGNIQYF. For the CDR3, the DNA is TGTGCCAGCAGTTCCCTGGGTAGCGGGATTGGAAACATTCAGTACTTC.

The sample holds one count of this clone. The chain's CDR3 is CASSYGKGEAFF. CDR3 DNA sequence: TGTGCCAGCAGTTATGGGAAGGGGGAAGCTTTCTTT. V and J are TRBV6-5 and TRBJ1-1; possible D gene TRBD1, 5 bases. The ends were cut back, 3 bases at V and 8 bases at J, with 10 bases in the middle. The CDR3 runs to 12 residues. The germline V gene encodes CDR1 MNHEY and CDR2 SVGAGI.

The chain combines TRBV6-1 with TRBJ2-1; TRBD2 matches 11 bases. The germline CDR1 and CDR2 sequences are MNHNS and SASEGT. The CDR3 extends over 15 amino acids. V dropped 8 bases and J dropped 4; count of bases not matched to a gene: 7. The CDR3 DNA sequence: TGTGCCAGCCTACGGACTAGCGGGTATTACAATGAGCAGTTCTTC. It specifies CASLRTSGYYNEQFF.

The V and J genes are TRBV10-1 and TRBJ2-2; no firm D call. Trimming cost V 2 bases and J 7 bases, with 5 bases left between them. The CDR3 is made up of 12 amino acids. Germline CDR1 is WNHNN and CDR2 is SYGVQD (reference sequence). As DNA, the CDR3 is TGCGCCAGCAGTGAGAATTTCGGGGAGCTGTTTTTT. It specifies CASSENFGELFF.

This rearrangement joins TRBV5-6 to TRBJ2-7, with D tentatively TRBD1 or TRBD2 (5 bases each). Germline CDR1 SGHDT, CDR2 YYEEEE. Trimming took 0 bases from V and 2 from J, leaving 21 bases between them. The CDR3 totals 18 residues. The CDR3 DNA sequence: TGTGCCAGCAGCTTGGAACATAGACCGGGACGTGCGACCTACGAGCAGTACTTC. Its translation is CASSLEHRPGRATYEQYF.

The sample holds one count of this clone. The chain is built from TRBV7-9 and TRBJ2-7; D uncertain. Trimming pared 8 bases from V and 2 bases from J, leaving 19 bases between. Germline V gene lookup returns CDR1 SEHNR and CDR2 FQNEAQ (reference sequence). The CDR3 sequence is 15 residues long. The CDR3 DNA reads as TGTGCCAGCTCAGCTTACTATGAGAAGCCCTACGAGCAGTACTTC. Its translation: CASSAYYEKPYEQYF.

CDR3 protein: CASSIVGGVNEKLFF. In DNA form, the CDR3 reads TGTGCCAGTAGTATAGTCGGAGGAGTAAATGAAAAACTGTTTTTT. This chain links TRBV19 with TRBJ1-4; no reliable D call. Trimming left V 1 base short and J 5 bases short, with 11 bases between. Germline V gene data show CDR1 as LNHDA and CDR2 as SQIVND (reference sequence). The length of the CDR3 is 15 residues.

This chain connects TRBV27 to TRBJ1-1; D gene unclear. The CDR3 contains 16 residues. V lost 5 bases and J lost 3, with 19 bases in between. CDR1 MNHEY and CDR2 SMNVEV come from the germline V gene (reference sequence). The CDR3 is CASSPMPLVRDTEAFF. In DNA, the CDR3 is TGTGCCAGCAGTCCGATGCCCCTGGTGAGAGACACTGAAGCTTTCTTT.